Sequencing of this TCR beta chain was carried out in a study of T cell responses to AZD1222 COVID-19 vaccine. The CDR3 is 15 amino acids. V dropped 6 bases and J dropped 0; count of bases not matched to a gene: 7. Germline lookup yields CDR1 MNHEY and CDR2 SVGAGI. Regarding this clone: Its cognate antigen is unknown.

Findings and caveats of the study: White British donors predominated, females outnumbered males, and clonal diversity was possibly underestimated. The study reported that nearly half of spike-specific TCRs target unmutated variant regions.

Repertoires were generated with immunoSEQ multiplex PCR, while TCRdb's copy carries only in-frame clones and drops some. The repertoire includes roughly 120,000 clones, 91% of them detected once, and 2.5% to 3% sits in the top ten. Here the sequenced sample was peripheral blood, taken on day 0 of AZD1222 vaccination. The chain combines TRBV6-5 with TRBJ1-1, with TRBD1 identical over 7 bases. This TCR was sampled from an adult in good health. The chain's CDR3 is CASSQRQGLNTEAFF. In DNA form, the CDR3 reads TGTGCCAGCAGCCAGCGACAGGGCCTGAACACTGAAGCTTTCTTT.